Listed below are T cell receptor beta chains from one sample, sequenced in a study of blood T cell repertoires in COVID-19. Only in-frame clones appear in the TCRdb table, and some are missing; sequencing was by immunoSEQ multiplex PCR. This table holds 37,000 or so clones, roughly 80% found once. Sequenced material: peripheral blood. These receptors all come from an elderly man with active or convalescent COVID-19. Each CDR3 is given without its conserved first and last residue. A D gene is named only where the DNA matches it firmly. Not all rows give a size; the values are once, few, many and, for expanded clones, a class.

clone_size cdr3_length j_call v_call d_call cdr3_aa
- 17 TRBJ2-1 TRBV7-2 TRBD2 ASSLRPGLAGQNFNEQF
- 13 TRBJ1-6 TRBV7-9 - ASSLAQRGSSPLH
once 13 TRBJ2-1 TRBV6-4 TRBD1 ASSDRQGPRDEQF
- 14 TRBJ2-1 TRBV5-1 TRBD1 ASSSQTGEFGNEQF